Below, one T cell receptor beta chain is given with its context. Its antigen remains unidentified. The data belong to a study of CD4 T cells in relation to SARS-CoV-2 and coronaviruses. General study results and limits: SARS-CoV-2-driven expansion was significantly weaker in crossreactive than monoreactive clones. In approximately 70% of donors, memory CD4+ clonotypes crossrecognized SARS-CoV-2 and at least one common cold coronavirus spike.

Here immunoSEQ multiplex PCR was the method, and the copy in TCRdb shows in-frame clones only, minus some. The repertoire consists of 15,000 to 20,000 clones, with 65% to 80% occurring once and the leading ten covering about 30%. Unexposed donor CD4+ T cells date from about 2011-2018, before the COVID-19 pandemic. After about ten days of culture, CD4+ T cells were isolated. As cell numbers allowed, unexposed-donor CD4+ T cells faced SARS-CoV-2 S/N and four cold-coronavirus spikes. Some 1.9 million PBMCs per well were cultured with around 9.2 IU/ml IL-2. Sequencing input: CD4+ T cells from PBMCs, cultured in vitro. This clonotype was sampled from a human donor in good health.

CDR3 loop: CASSEAVGAGYQPQHF. CDR3 sequence (DNA): TGTGCCAGCAGTGAAGCGGTTGGGGCAGGGTATCAGCCCCAGCATTTT. The chain has TRBV6-1 and TRBJ1-5; D is possibly TRBD1 (5 bases). The V end was cut by 0 bases, the J end by 5 bases, with 14 bases between. Germline V lookup: CDR1 MNHNS, CDR2 SASEGT. There are 16 residues in the CDR3.